This T cell receptor beta chain was recovered during a study of blood T cell repertoires in COVID-19. On the study more broadly: Samples taken during acute and convalescent COVID-19 were collected in the United States, Italy and Spain. PBMCs, B-cell-depleted T cells, or T cells were the source of the cDNA or gDNA that made up the material.

Produced via immunoSEQ multiplex PCR; TCRdb's table is partial and in-frame only. The sample lists roughly 310,000 clones, roughly 90% occurring once. This CDR3 is 13 amino acids long. CDR1 and CDR2 from the germline V gene are SNHLY and FYNNEI. V was pared by 6 bases and J by 8 bases, with 16 bases between. This rearrangement joins TRBV2 to TRBJ1-2, with D possibly matching TRBD1 (6 bases). The sample comprised peripheral blood. The receptor was isolated from a woman aged 25 to 39 with COVID-19, enrolled during active disease. CDR3 DNA sequence: TGTGCCAGCAGCGGCAGGGGAGTTGGAGGCTACACCTTC. Translating it yields CASSGRGVGGYTF.